One and the same sample provided the 21 T cell receptor beta chains below, sequenced in a study of identical twins. In TCRdb, the 5' RACE reads were re-called with MiXCR into one record per CDR3 protein. The sample lists about 690,000 distinct CDR3 sequences, roughly 6% occurring once. The source material was naive T cells sorted from blood. These receptor sequences come from a man between 18 and 35 years old in good health.

At least ten counts were recorded for this clonotype. The gene calls are TRBV7-6 and TRBJ1-3; 7 positions agree with TRBD1. Trimming took 5 bases from V and 0 from J; bases not matched to a gene: 7. Per the germline V gene, CDR1 is SGHVS and CDR2 is FNYEAQ. This CDR3 spans 16 amino acids. CDR3: CASSPGQTISGNTIYF. The CDR3 DNA is TGTGCCAGCAGCCCGGGACAGACTATCTCTGGAAACACCATATATTTT.

In its sample, this clonotype was seen many times. V usage is TRBV28 and J usage is TRBJ2-5; D ambiguous. Trimming stripped 1 base from V and 5 bases from J, with 14 bases between. The CDR3 has 15 amino acids. Germline lookup yields CDR1 MDHEN and CDR2 SYDVKM. Here the CDR3 reads CASSLSTAPLETQYF. In nucleotides, the CDR3 is TGTGCCAGCAGTTTATCAACGGCCCCATTGGAGACCCAGTACTTC.

This clonotype has a count of ten or more. The V call is TRBV3-1, the J call TRBJ2-2; D is undetermined. Trimming took off 2 bases at V and 6 bases at J, with 1 base between the two ends. This CDR3 is 11 amino acids long. CDR1 is LGHDT, CDR2 YNNKEL, per germline (reference sequence). The DNA for the CDR3 is TGTGCCAGCAGCCAATCCGGGGAGCTGTTTTTT. Protein product: CASSQSGELFF.

This clonotype was detected many times. This rearrangement joins TRBV20-1 to TRBJ1-4, with D unclear. V lost 6 bases to trimming and J lost 4 bases, with 18 bases between them. Per germline, CDR1 DFQATT and CDR2 SNEGSKA (reference sequence). The CDR3 consists of 15 residues. CDR3 nucleotide sequence: TGCAGTGCCTCTACCCGGAACAGCTATAATGAAAAACTGTTTTTT. It encodes CSASTRNSYNEKLFF.

This clonotype was observed at least ten times. This sequence joins TRBV20-1 and TRBJ2-7; 9 nucleotides align to TRBD2. Unmatched junction bases numbered 9, after V lost 5 bases and J lost 7 bases. The CDR3 is made up of 13 amino acids. From germline, CDR1 is DFQATT and CDR2 SNEGSKA (reference sequence). CDR3 amino acids: CSAEREAGGEQYF. CDR3 coding DNA: TGCAGTGCTGAGCGGGAGGCTGGGGGAGAGCAGTACTTC.

This clonotype was seen only a few times. V and J are TRBV7-3 and TRBJ2-1, with TRBD2 matching 13 bases. This CDR3 is built from 16 residues. Germline V gene data show CDR1 as SGHTA and CDR2 as FQGTGA. V shed 5 bases, J shed 4 bases, and the junction held 5 bases outside the gene matches. The chain's CDR3 is CASSMGTSGVYNEQFF. CDR3 bases: TGTGCCAGCAGCATGGGGACTAGCGGGGTTTACAATGAGCAGTTCTTC.

This clonotype has a count of ten or more. The rearrangement joins TRBV12-3 or TRBV12-4 to TRBJ2-5; perhaps TRBD1 as D (5 bases). The V gene lost 6 bases and the J gene lost 5 bases, with 10 bases spanning the gap. This CDR3 has 12 residues. The CDR3 loop reads CASSPGKETQYF. Written as DNA, the CDR3 is TGTGCCAGCAGCCCAGGGAAGGAGACCCAGTACTTC.

This clonotype showed up many times. The J gene is TRBJ2-1, the V gene TRBV29-1, with D possibly matching TRBD2 (6 bases). The CDR3 totals 16 residues. Germline CDR1 is SQVTM and CDR2 is ANQGSEA. The V end was cut by 4 bases, the J end by 9 bases, with 25 bases between. For the CDR3, the DNA is TGCAGCGTTGGGCGGAGGGGAGTGGTTGACCCCGGTGAGCAGTTCTTC. The encoded protein is CSVGRRGVVDPGEQFF.

Concerning this clonotype: A much larger clone lies a single base off, so this may be a read error. This sequence joins TRBV12-3 or TRBV12-4 and TRBJ1-1; D remains unclear. The germline V and J ends were trimmed by 5 bases and 10 bases, with 11 bases remaining between them. CDR3 length: 11 residues. The CDR3: CASSRLYRAFF. CDR3 in DNA: TGTGCCAGCAGTCGCTTGTACAGAGCTTTCTTT.

This clonotype was picked up many times. This chain connects TRBV9 to TRBJ2-5, with D unresolved. The V end was cut by 0 bases, the J end by 1 base, with 4 bases between. Germline V gene lookup returns CDR1 SGDLS and CDR2 YYNGEE. The CDR3 has 13 amino acids. This CDR3 is CASSVGAQETQYF. The CDR3 DNA sequence: TGTGCCAGCAGCGTAGGGGCCCAAGAGACCCAGTACTTC.

At least ten counts were recorded for this clonotype. The rearrangement joins TRBV7-9 to TRBJ1-5; D perhaps matches TRBD1 (5 bases). V lost 1 base, J lost 4 bases, and 14 bases lay in between. Germline V lookup: CDR1 SEHNR, CDR2 FQNEAQ (reference sequence). CDR3 size: 16 residues. CDR3 amino acids: CASSLVWQGGNQPQHF. The CDR3 DNA sequence: TGTGCCAGCAGCTTAGTCTGGCAGGGCGGGAATCAGCCCCAGCATTTT.

This clonotype was found many times. The V call is TRBV29-1, the J call TRBJ2-1; 11 bases agree with TRBD2. The V and J ends lost 4 bases and 1 base, in that order; junction bases with no gene match: 9. The germline gives CDR1 SQVTM, CDR2 ANQGSEA. The CDR3 extends over 17 amino acids. The CDR3 reads CSVVGTSGAASYNEQFF. The CDR3 coding sequence is TGCAGCGTTGTAGGGACTAGCGGAGCGGCGTCCTACAATGAGCAGTTCTTC.

In this sample, this clonotype turned up many times. The CDR3 is CASSQDRGPQLFF. The CDR3 nucleotides read TGTGCCAGCAGCCAAGACAGGGGGCCTCAGCTGTTTTTT. V usage is TRBV4-2 and J usage is TRBJ2-2, with TRBD1 matching 8 bases. Germline CDR1 and CDR2: LGHNA and YNFKEQ. V lost 0 bases and J lost 12; bases outside the gene matches: 3. The CDR3 has 13 amino acids.

This clonotype appeared many times. The CDR3 spells CAQHPGGQYNEQFF. Here the CDR3 DNA reads TGTGCCCAGCATCCGGGAGGACAGTACAATGAGCAGTTCTTC. This chain connects TRBV7-2 to TRBJ2-1, with a weak D call TRBD2 (7 bases). The CDR3 length is 14 residues. The germline CDR1 and CDR2 sequences are SGHTA and FQGNSA. V lost 11 bases and J lost 4, with 18 bases in between.

This clonotype was counted ten times or more. This chain uses TRBV7-9 with TRBJ2-4; no firm D call. The CDR3 consists of 14 residues. V was clipped by 3 bases and J by 9 bases, with 15 bases between them. Germline V gene lookup returns CDR1 SEHNR and CDR2 FQNEAQ (reference sequence). The CDR3 here is CASSLSTGIFIQYF. The CDR3 DNA sequence: TGTGCCAGCAGCTTGAGTACCGGTATATTCATTCAGTACTTC.

This clonotype has more than one count but fewer than ten. The chain combines TRBV7-9 with TRBJ2-1; 9 nucleotides align to TRBD2. With V trimmed by 5 bases and J by 8 bases, 10 bases remained unmatched. The germline gives CDR1 SEHNR, CDR2 FQNEAQ (reference sequence). The CDR3 loop spans 15 amino acids. The CDR3 protein is CASSGQGREGHEQFF. The DNA for the CDR3 is TGTGCCAGCAGCGGCCAGGGGCGGGAGGGGCATGAGCAGTTCTTC. The full variable domain, with the rest looked up from reference TRBV7-9 and TRBJ2-1, is DTGVSQNPRHKITKRGQNVTFRCDPISEHNRLYWYRQTLGQGPEFLTYFQNEAQLEKSRLLSDRFSAERPKGSFSTLEIQRTEQGDSAMYLCASSGQGREGHEQFFGPGTRLTVL.

This clonotype has at least ten counts. The chain has TRBV4-2 and TRBJ2-1; TRBD2 might be the D (6 bases). The CDR3 is 16 residues long. Germline loops: CDR1 LGHNA, CDR2 YNFKEQ. With 0 bases removed from V and 6 bases from J, the gap between germline ends came to 15 bases. The CDR3 coding sequence is TGTGCCAGCAGCCAAGATTCGGGAGTCGAGGGCAATGAGCAGTTCTTC. Amino acid sequence: CASSQDSGVEGNEQFF.

At least ten counts were recorded for this clonotype. V is TRBV6-2 or TRBV6-3 and J is TRBJ1-1, with 8 bases lining up with TRBD1. Germline V gives CDR1 MNHEY, CDR2 SVGEGT. The CDR3 is 12 residues long. J gave up 3 bases and V 7 bases, and 1 base lay outside the gene matches. CDR3: CASNRGDTEAFF. DNA of the CDR3: TGTGCCAGCAACAGGGGGGACACTGAAGCTTTCTTT.

In its sample, this clonotype was seen a few times. The chain links TRBV25-1 to TRBJ2-1; no clear D gene. Germline V lookup: CDR1 MGHDK, CDR2 SYGVNS. V was shortened by 6 bases and J by 2 bases, with 14 bases between the two germline ends. This CDR3 is 15 amino acids long. This CDR3 is CASRSGIATYNEQFF. The CDR3 DNA reads as TGTGCCAGCAGATCGGGCATTGCTACCTACAATGAGCAGTTCTTC.

The J gene is TRBJ2-5, the V gene TRBV10-3; D possibly corresponds to TRBD1 (6 bases). Germline loops: CDR1 ENHRY, CDR2 SYGVKD. The CDR3 runs to 14 residues. With 4 bases removed from V and 2 bases from J, the gap between germline ends came to 11 bases. This CDR3 reads CAISGAGAQETQYF. The CDR3 coding sequence is TGTGCCATCAGTGGGGCAGGGGCACAAGAGACCCAGTACTTC.

This clonotype was seen repeatedly, ten times or more. CDR3 sequence reads: CASSLVANTRTDTQYF. DNA for the CDR3: TGCGCCAGCAGCTTGGTCGCTAACACACGCACAGATACGCAGTATTTT. The V gene is TRBV5-1, the J gene TRBJ2-3; D is uncertain. There are 16 residues in the CDR3. Trimming removed 0 bases at V and 1 base at J, with 12 bases between. Germline-derived CDR1 and CDR2 are SGHRS and YFSETQ.